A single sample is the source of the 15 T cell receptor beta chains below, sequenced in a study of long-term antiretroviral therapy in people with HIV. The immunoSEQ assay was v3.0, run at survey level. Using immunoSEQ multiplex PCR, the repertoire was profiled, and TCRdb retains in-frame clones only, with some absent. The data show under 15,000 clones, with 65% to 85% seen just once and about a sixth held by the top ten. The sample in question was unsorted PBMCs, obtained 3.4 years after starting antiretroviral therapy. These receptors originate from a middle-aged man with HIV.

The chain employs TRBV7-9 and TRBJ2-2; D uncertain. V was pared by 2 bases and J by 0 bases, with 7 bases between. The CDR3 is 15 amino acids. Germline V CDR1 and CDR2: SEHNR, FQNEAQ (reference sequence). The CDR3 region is CASSLIGPNTGELFF. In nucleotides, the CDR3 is TGTGCCAGCAGCTTAATCGGGCCGAACACCGGGGAGCTGTTTTTT.

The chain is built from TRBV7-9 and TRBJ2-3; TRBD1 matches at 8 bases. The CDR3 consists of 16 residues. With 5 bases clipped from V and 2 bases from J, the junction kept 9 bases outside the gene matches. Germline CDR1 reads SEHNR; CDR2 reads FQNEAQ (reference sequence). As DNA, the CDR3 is TGTGCCAGCAGCCTACCGACAGGGGTATCCACAGATACGCAGTATTTT. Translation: CASSLPTGVSTDTQYF.

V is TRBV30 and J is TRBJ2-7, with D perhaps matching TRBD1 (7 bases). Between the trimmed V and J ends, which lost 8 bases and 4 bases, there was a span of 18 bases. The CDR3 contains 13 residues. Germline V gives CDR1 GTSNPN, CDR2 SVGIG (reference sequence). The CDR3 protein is CALGGQGGYEQYF. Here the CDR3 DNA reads TGTGCCCTCGGCGGCCAGGGGGGATACGAGCAGTACTTC. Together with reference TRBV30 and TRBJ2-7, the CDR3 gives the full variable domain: SQTIHQWPATLVQPVGSPLSLECTVEGTSNPNLYWYRQAAGRGLQLLFYSVGIGQISSEVPQNLSASRPQDRQFILSSKKLLLSDSGFYLCALGGQGGYEQYFGPGTRLTVT.

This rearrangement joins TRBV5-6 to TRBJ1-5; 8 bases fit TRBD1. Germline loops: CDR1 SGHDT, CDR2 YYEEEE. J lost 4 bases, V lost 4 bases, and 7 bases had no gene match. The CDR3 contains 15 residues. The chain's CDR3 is CASSNADRVNQPQHF. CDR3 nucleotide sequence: TGTGCCAGCAGCAATGCGGACAGGGTGAATCAGCCCCAGCATTTT.

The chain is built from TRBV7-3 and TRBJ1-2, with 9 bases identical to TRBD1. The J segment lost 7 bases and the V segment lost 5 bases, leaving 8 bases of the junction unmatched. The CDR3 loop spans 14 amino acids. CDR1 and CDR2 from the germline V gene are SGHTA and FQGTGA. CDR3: CASSPPGTGIGYTF. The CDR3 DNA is TGTGCCAGCAGCCCACCAGGGACAGGGATTGGCTACACCTTC.

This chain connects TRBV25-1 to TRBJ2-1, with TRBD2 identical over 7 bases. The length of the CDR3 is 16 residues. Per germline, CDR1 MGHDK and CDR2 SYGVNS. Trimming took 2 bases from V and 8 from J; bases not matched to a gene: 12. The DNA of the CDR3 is TGTGCCAGCAGTGAACTAAGAGCGGGATTAAAGTATGAGCAGTTCTTC. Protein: CASSELRAGLKYEQFF. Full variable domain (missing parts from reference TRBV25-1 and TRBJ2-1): EADIYQTPRYLVIGTGKKITLECSQTMGHDKMYWYQQDPGMELHLIHYSYGVNSTEKGDLSSESTVSRIRTEHFPLTLESARPSHTSQYLCASSELRAGLKYEQFFGPGTRLTVL.

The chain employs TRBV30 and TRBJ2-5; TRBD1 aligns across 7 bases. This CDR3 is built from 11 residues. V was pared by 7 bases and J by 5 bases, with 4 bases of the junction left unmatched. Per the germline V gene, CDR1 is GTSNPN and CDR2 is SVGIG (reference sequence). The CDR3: CALTGLETQYF. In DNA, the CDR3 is TGTGCCTTGACAGGGTTGGAGACCCAGTACTTC.

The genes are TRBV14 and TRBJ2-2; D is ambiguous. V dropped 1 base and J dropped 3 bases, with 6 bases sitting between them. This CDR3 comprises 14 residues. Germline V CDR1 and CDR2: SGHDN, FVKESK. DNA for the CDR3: TGTGCCAGCAGCCAAGGGCCATACACCGGGGAGCTGTTTTTT. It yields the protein CASSQGPYTGELFF.

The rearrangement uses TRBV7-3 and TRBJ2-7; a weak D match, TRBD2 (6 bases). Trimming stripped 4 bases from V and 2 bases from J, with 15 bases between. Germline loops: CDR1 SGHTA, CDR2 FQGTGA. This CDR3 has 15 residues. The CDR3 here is CASSYGGAQTYEQYF. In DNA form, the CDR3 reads TGTGCCAGCAGCTACGGAGGGGCACAAACCTACGAGCAGTACTTC.

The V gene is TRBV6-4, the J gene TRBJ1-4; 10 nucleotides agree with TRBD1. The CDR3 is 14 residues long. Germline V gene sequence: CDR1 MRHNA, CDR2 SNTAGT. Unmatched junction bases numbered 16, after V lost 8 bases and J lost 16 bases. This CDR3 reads CASPGSGTGVLWFF. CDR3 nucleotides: TGTGCCAGCCCCGGTTCCGGGACAGGGGTTTTATGGTTTTTT.

The CDR3 here is CARGTTKARSSYEQYF. In DNA, the CDR3 is TGTGCCAGGGGGACTACTAAGGCCCGTAGCTCCTACGAGCAGTACTTC. The chain has TRBV28 and TRBJ2-7; 7 positions match TRBD2. The ends lost 9 bases at V and 0 bases at J; junction bases unmatched: 14. The CDR3 spans 16 residues. Germline CDR1 and CDR2: MDHEN and SYDVKM.

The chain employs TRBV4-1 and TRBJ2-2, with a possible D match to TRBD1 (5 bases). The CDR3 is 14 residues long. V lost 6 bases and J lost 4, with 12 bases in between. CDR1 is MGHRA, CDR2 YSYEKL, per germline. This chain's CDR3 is CASRPQGTTGELFF. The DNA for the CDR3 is TGCGCCAGCAGACCTCAGGGTACCACCGGGGAGCTGTTTTTT.

CDR3 bases: TGTGCCTGGAGTGCGGGACTACCCCCCAAGACCCAGTACTTC. Its translation: CAWSAGLPPKTQYF. This chain uses TRBV30 with TRBJ2-5, with TRBD2 matching over 7 bases. The V gene's germline CDR1 is GTSNPN and CDR2 SVGIG (reference sequence). V lost 1 base to trimming and J lost 6 bases; unmatched junction nucleotides: 8. The CDR3 extends over 14 amino acids.

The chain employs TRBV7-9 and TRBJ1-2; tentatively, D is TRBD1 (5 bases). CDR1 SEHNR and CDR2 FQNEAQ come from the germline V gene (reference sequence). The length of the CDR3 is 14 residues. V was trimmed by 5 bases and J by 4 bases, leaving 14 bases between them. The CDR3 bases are TGTGCCAGCAGCCCGTGGGGGACGGGCTATGGCTACACCTTC. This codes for CASSPWGTGYGYTF.

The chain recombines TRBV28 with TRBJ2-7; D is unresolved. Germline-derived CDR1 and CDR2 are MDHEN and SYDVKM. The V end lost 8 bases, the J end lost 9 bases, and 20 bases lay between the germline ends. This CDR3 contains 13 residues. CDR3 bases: TGTGCCAGCCGCGCGTCGGTTGCCGCTGTGCAGTACTTC. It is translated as CASRASVAAVQYF. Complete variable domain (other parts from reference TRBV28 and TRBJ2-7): DVKVTQSSRYLVKRTGEKVFLECVQDMDHENMFWYRQDPGLGLRLIYFSYDVKMKEKGDIPEGYSVSREKKERFSLILESASTNQTSMYLCASRASVAAVQYFGPGTRLTVT.